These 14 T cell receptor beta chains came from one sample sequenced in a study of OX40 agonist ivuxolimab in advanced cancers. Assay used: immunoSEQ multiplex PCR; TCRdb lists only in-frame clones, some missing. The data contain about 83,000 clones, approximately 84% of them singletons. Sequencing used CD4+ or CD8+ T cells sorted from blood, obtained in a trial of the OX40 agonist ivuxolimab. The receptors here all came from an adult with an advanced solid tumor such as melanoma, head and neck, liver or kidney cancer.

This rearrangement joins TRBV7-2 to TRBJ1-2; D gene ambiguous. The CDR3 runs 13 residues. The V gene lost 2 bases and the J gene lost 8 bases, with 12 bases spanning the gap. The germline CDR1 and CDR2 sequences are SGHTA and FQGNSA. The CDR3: CASSLTEQGGYTF. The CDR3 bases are TGTGCCAGCAGCTTAACAGAACAAGGCGGCTACACCTTC. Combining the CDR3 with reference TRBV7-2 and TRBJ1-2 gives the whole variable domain GAGVSQSPSNKVTEKGKDVELRCDPISGHTALYWYRQSLGQGLEFLIYFQGNSAPDKSGLPSDRFSAERTGGSVSTLTIQRTQQEDSAVYLCASSLTEQGGYTFGSGTRLTVV.

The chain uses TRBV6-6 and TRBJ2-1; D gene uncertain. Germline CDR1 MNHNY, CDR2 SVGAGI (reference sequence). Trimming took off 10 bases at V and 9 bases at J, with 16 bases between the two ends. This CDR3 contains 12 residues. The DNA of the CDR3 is TGTGCCACCCTGGGCCTGAGTGGTGAGCAGTTCTTC. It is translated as CATLGLSGEQFF.

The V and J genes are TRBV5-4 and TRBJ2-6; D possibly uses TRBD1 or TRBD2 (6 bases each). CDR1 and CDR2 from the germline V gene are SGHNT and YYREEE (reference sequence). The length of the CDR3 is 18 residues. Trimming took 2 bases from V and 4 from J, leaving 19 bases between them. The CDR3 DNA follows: TGTGCCAGCAGCTTTTGGGGGGCTGACTCTGGAGGGGCCAACGTCCTGACTTTC. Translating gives CASSFWGADSGGANVLTF.

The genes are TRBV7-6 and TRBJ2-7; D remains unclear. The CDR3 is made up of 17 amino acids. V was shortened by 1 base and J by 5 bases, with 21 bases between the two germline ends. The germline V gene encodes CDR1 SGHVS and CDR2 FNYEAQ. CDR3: CASSLGLGPQMENEQYF. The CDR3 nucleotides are TGTGCCAGCAGCTTAGGATTAGGACCCCAAATGGAGAACGAGCAGTACTTC.

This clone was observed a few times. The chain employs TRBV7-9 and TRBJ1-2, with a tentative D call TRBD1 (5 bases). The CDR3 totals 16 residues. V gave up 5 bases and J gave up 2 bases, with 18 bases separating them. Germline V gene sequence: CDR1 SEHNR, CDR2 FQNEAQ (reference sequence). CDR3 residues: CASSPREPGRNYGYTF. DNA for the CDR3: TGTGCCAGCAGCCCCAGGGAACCGGGACGGAACTATGGCTACACCTTC.

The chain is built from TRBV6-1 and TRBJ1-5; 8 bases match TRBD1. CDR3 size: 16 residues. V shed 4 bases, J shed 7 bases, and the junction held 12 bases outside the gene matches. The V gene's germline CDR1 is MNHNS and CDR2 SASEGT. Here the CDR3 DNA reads TGTGCCAGCAGTGCTAAATATCAGGGGGCCAGGCAGCCCCAGCATTTT. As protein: CASSAKYQGARQPQHF.

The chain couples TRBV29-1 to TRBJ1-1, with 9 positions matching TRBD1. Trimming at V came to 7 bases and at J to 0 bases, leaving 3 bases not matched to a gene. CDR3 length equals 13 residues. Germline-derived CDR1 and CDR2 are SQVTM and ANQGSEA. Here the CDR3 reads CSAGTGMNTEAFF. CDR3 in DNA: TGCAGCGCTGGGACAGGGATGAACACTGAAGCTTTCTTT.

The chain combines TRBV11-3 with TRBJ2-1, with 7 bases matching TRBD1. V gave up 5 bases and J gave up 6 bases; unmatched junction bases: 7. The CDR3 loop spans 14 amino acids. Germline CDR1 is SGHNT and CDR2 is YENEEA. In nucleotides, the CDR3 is TGTGCCAGCAGCCGCGACAGGGTGGTCAATGAGCAGTTCTTC. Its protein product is CASSRDRVVNEQFF.

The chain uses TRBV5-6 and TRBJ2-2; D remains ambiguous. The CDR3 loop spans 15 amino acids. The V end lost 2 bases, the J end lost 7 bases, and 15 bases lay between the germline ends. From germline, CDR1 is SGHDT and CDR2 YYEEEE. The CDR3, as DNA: TGTGCCAGCAGCTTAACAAATGAGCCGATCGGGGAGCTGTTTTTT. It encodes CASSLTNEPIGELFF.

The CDR3 region is CASSRPGQGVTKAFF. The CDR3 DNA is TGTGCCAGCTCCCGTCCGGGACAGGGGGTAACTAAAGCTTTCTTT. V is TRBV18 and J is TRBJ1-1; TRBD1 agrees at 11 bases. V was clipped by 6 bases and J by 9 bases; unmatched bases: 12. There are 15 residues in the CDR3. The germline CDR1 and CDR2 sequences are KGHSH and LQKENI. Looking up the rest from reference TRBV18 and TRBJ1-1 gives the full variable domain: NAGVMQNPRHLVRRRGQEARLRCSPMKGHSHVYWYRQLPEEGLKFMVYLQKENIIDESGMPKERFSAEFPKEGPSILRIQQVVRGDSAAYFCASSRPGQGVTKAFFGQGTRLTVV.

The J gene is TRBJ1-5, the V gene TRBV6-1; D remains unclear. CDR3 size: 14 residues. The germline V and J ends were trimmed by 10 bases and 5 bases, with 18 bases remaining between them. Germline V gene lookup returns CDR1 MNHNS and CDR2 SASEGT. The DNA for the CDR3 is TGTGCCACCTCCCTATCCGTTCGTGATCAGCCCCAGCATTTT. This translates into CATSLSVRDQPQHF.

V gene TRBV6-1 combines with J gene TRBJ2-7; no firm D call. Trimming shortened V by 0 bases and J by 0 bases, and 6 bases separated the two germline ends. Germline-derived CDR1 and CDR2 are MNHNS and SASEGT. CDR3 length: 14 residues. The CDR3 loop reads CASSEAGHSYEQYF. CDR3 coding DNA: TGTGCCAGCAGTGAAGCCGGCCACTCCTACGAGCAGTACTTC.

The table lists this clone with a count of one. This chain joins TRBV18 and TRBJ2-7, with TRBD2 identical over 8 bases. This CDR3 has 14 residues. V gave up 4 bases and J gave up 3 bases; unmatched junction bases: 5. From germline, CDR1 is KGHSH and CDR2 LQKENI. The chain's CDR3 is CASSRTSSYYEQYF. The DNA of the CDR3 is TGTGCCAGCTCACGGACTAGCAGTTACTACGAGCAGTACTTC.

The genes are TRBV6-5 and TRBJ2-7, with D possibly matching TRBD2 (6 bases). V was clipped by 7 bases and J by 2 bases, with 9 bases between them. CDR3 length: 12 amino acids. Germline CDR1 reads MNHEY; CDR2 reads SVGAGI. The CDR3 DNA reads TGTGCCAGCAAGGAGGGTCCCTACGAGCAGTACTTC. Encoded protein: CASKEGPYEQYF.